This entry lists 8 T cell receptor beta chains sequenced from one sample in a study of T cell changes during pregnancy in multiple sclerosis. Profiling relied on immunoSEQ multiplex PCR, and the TCRdb table lists in-frame clones only, not all of them. The sample consists of approximately 18,000 clones, 87% of them appearing once. Sequences were derived from CD8+ T cells from peripheral blood mononuclear cells, sampled in the third trimester of pregnancy. All receptors derive from a female donor in good health, enrolled as a control in a pregnancy study.

The rearrangement uses TRBV13 and TRBJ2-5; D gene uncertain. Trimming shortened V by 0 bases and J by 4 bases, and 3 bases separated the two germline ends. The CDR3 runs 12 residues. Germline assignment: CDR1 PRHDT and CDR2 FYEKMQ (reference sequence). The CDR3 nucleotides are TGTGCCAGCAGCTTAGGCTCAGAGACCCAGTACTTC. Translated: CASSLGSETQYF. The variable domain in full, with the rest retrieved from reference TRBV13 and TRBJ2-5, is AAGVIQSPRHLIKEKRETATLKCYPIPRHDTVYWYQQGPGQDPQFLISFYEKMQSDKGSIPDRFSAQQFSDYHSELNMSSLELGDSALYFCASSLGSETQYFGPGTRLLVL.

This sequence joins TRBV11-2 and TRBJ2-7, with a weak D call TRBD1 (7 bases). Trimming cost V 1 base and J 3 bases, with 13 bases left between them. The germline CDR1 and CDR2 sequences are SGHAT and FQNNGV. The CDR3 covers 15 residues. DNA for the CDR3: TGTGCCAGCAGCTTAGGGCAGGGGGGACTCTACGAGCAGTACTTC. Translated: CASSLGQGGLYEQYF.

This chain links TRBV6-4 with TRBJ2-6; 8 bases fit TRBD2. Germline V gene sequence: CDR1 MRHNA, CDR2 SNTAGT. Losses at the gene ends were 0 bases for V and 0 bases for J; bases not matched to a gene: 10. The length of the CDR3 is 20 residues. For the CDR3, the DNA is TGTGCCAGCAGTGACTCTTCCTACTCGGGGGGGAGCTCTGGGGCCAACGTCCTGACTTTC. This encodes CASSDSSYSGGSSGANVLTF.

The gene calls are TRBV4-1 and TRBJ1-1; D gene uncertain. The CDR3 extends over 16 amino acids. Germline V gene lookup returns CDR1 MGHRA and CDR2 YSYEKL. With 3 bases removed from V and 0 bases from J, the gap between germline ends came to 14 bases. The CDR3 nucleotides read TGCGCCAGCAGCCACCCCTGGGAGGGAATGAACACTGAAGCTTTCTTT. Translation: CASSHPWEGMNTEAFF.

The V gene is TRBV25-1, the J gene TRBJ1-4; weak D call: TRBD1 (6 bases). V lost 5 bases to trimming and J lost 4 bases, with 11 bases between them. Germline CDR1 and CDR2: MGHDK and SYGVNS. The CDR3 loop spans 14 amino acids. CDR3: CASSTTGSNEKLFF. CDR3 nucleotides: TGTGCCAGCAGTACGACAGGAAGTAATGAAAAACTGTTTTTT.

This chain connects TRBV5-6 to TRBJ2-1, with 8 bases that match TRBD2. The CDR3 length is 17 residues. CDR1 is SGHDT and CDR2 is YYEEEE in the germline V gene. Unmatched junction bases numbered 9, after V lost 3 bases and J lost 1 base. For the CDR3, the DNA is TGTGCCAGCAGCTCGGGAGGGGGGGTCCTTTCCTACAATGAGCAGTTCTTC. It encodes CASSSGGGVLSYNEQFF.

V and J are TRBV10-2 and TRBJ2-1, with TRBD1 identical over 9 bases. The CDR3 extends over 13 amino acids. Germline V lookup: CDR1 WSHSY, CDR2 SAAADI. The junction had 7 bases not matched to a gene; V was cut back by 8 bases and J by 8 bases. The chain's CDR3 is CASFGTGWDEQFF. Written as DNA, the CDR3 is TGCGCCAGCTTCGGGACAGGGTGGGATGAGCAGTTCTTC.

This clone was picked up one time. The chain links TRBV27 to TRBJ2-7, with TRBD1 identical over 7 bases. V was pared by 6 bases and J by 5 bases, with 13 bases of the junction left unmatched. CDR1 is MNHEY and CDR2 is SMNVEV in the germline V gene (reference sequence). There are 15 residues in the CDR3. CDR3 coding DNA: TGTGCCAGCAGGGAGCAAGGGGGCAGGGTAGACGAGCAGTACTTC. Amino acids: CASREQGGRVDEQYF.